This passage covers 10 T cell receptor beta chains from one sample sequenced in a study of human T cells and chemical hapten exposure. TCRdb re-derived calls from the RACE reads in MiXCR, one entry per CDR3 protein. The data contain 80,000 to 100,000 distinct CDR3 sequences, around 7% of them seen just once; the ten biggest clones take up roughly 1.4%. The time point was: patch test 1, 2 weeks after DPC sensitization. This sample's treatment: therapeutic diphenylcyclopropenone sensitization with weekly scalp DPC. Here the sequenced sample was whole blood, taken in connection with sensitization to the hapten diphenylcyclopropenone (DPC). The receptors stem from a woman aged 25 to 45 with alopecia areata. Some clones in this sample may be carry-over from other donors' samples.

This clonotype was recorded a few times. The rearrangement joins TRBV12-3 or TRBV12-4 to TRBJ2-1, with D possibly matching TRBD1 (6 bases). The CDR3 spans 14 residues. V lost 4 bases and J lost 3, with 10 bases in between. CDR3 nucleotides: TGTGCCAGCAGTTATAGGGGGTACTACAATGAGCAGTTCTTC. It encodes CASSYRGYYNEQFF.

In its sample, this clonotype was seen a few times. This chain uses TRBV5-1 with TRBJ2-7; D is ambiguous. Germline CDR1 and CDR2: SGHRS and YFSETQ. This CDR3 has 13 amino acids. Trimming shortened V by 5 bases and J by 3 bases, and 12 bases separated the two germline ends. For the CDR3, the DNA is TGCGCCAGCAGTTCGGGCAGCGACTACGAGCAGTACTTC. Protein sequence: CASSSGSDYEQYF.

V usage is TRBV10-3 and J usage is TRBJ2-4, with TRBD2 identical over 8 bases. This CDR3 contains 14 residues. Germline CDR1 and CDR2: ENHRY and SYGVKD. Germline trimming cut 2 bases from V and 7 bases from J; bases unmatched to any gene: 4. DNA for the CDR3: TGTGCCATCAGTGAGGGGACTAGTGTGAACATTCAGTACTTC. Residues: CAISEGTSVNIQYF.

This chain uses TRBV12-3 or TRBV12-4 with TRBJ2-3; D is possibly TRBD1 or TRBD2 (5 bases each). Trimming shortened V by 7 bases and J by 4 bases, and 18 bases separated the two germline ends. This CDR3 is built from 15 residues. The CDR3 reads CASNFRGRGADTQYF. DNA of the CDR3: TGTGCCAGCAACTTCCGGGGAAGAGGGGCAGATACGCAGTATTTT.

This clonotype appeared many times. The V call is TRBV12-3 or TRBV12-4, the J call TRBJ2-7, with 7 bases matching TRBD2. This CDR3 has 15 amino acids. V gave up 0 bases and J gave up 1 base; unmatched junction bases: 3. The CDR3 DNA follows: TGTGCCAGCAGTTTAGCGGGGGGGTTTTCCTACGAGCAGTACTTC. This codes for CASSLAGGFSYEQYF.

This clonotype was observed a few times. The chain couples TRBV6-4 to TRBJ1-1; a weak D match, TRBD1 (5 bases). This CDR3 comprises 14 residues. Between the trimmed V and J ends, which lost 6 bases and 4 bases, there was a span of 15 bases. Germline values: CDR1 MRHNA, CDR2 SNTAGT. DNA of the CDR3: TGTGCCAGCAGGGCGATGGTGGGGGGCACTGAAGCTTTCTTT. Translating gives CASRAMVGGTEAFF.

There are many counts of this clonotype. The chain employs TRBV13 and TRBJ2-3; D tentatively fits TRBD1 or TRBD2 (6 bases each). CDR3 length: 16 amino acids. From germline, CDR1 is PRHDT and CDR2 FYEKMQ (reference sequence). Between the trimmed V and J ends, which lost 2 bases and 2 bases, there was a span of 14 bases. CDR3 residues: CASSLSVGGPTDTQYF. The CDR3 DNA reads TGTGCCAGCAGCTTATCGGTGGGGGGCCCCACAGATACGCAGTATTTT.

This clonotype was counted a few times. V usage is TRBV29-1 and J usage is TRBJ1-1; 11 nucleotides match TRBD1. Losses at the gene ends were 4 bases for V and 4 bases for J; bases not matched to a gene: 11. CDR1 is SQVTM and CDR2 is ANQGSEA in the germline V gene. There are 16 residues in the CDR3. The CDR3 DNA sequence: TGCAGCGTTGTCATTGGCGGGACAGGGGGTGGCACTGAAGCTTTCTTT. It is translated as CSVVIGGTGGGTEAFF.

In this sample, this clonotype turned up many times. The chain employs TRBV5-6 and TRBJ1-2; a weak D match, TRBD1 (5 bases). Trimming took off 0 bases at V and 8 bases at J, with 14 bases between the two ends. Germline V gene sequence: CDR1 SGHDT, CDR2 YYEEEE. The CDR3 sequence is 14 residues long. The CDR3 here is CASSLAGKVGGYTF. The CDR3, as DNA: TGTGCCAGCAGCTTGGCAGGGAAGGTAGGAGGCTACACCTTC.

This chain joins TRBV20-1 and TRBJ1-1; TRBD1 matches at 11 bases. The CDR3 contains 13 residues. Trimming removed 3 bases from V and 6 bases from J; junction bases left unmatched: 3. In germline, CDR1 is DFQATT, CDR2 SNEGSKA (reference sequence). In DNA form, the CDR3 reads TGCAGTGCTAGTAGGGGACAGGGGGCTGAAGCTTTCTTT. It yields the protein CSASRGQGAEAFF.